The 9 T cell receptor beta chains given below trace back to one sample, sequenced in a study of T cell repertoires in cytomegalovirus infection. In TCRdb, the reads were re-called with MiXCR into one record per CDR3 protein. Of nearly 650,000 distinct CDR3 sequences in the sample, around 24% were seen once. Sample: CD8+ T cells from PBMCs. The receptors stem from a human donor in good health (CMV status not recorded). Some clones in this sample may be carry-over from other donors' samples.

The chain uses TRBV19 and TRBJ2-3, with D maybe TRBD2 (6 bases). CDR1 and CDR2 from the germline V gene are LNHDA and SQIVND (reference sequence). Trimming removed 6 bases from V and 1 base from J, with 17 bases in between. The length of the CDR3 is 16 residues. The DNA for the CDR3 is TGTGCCAGTAGGAAAAGGAGGGAGAGGGGCACAGATACGCAGTATTTT. This codes for CASRKRRERGTDTQYF.

This clonotype has more than one count but fewer than ten. The rearrangement uses TRBV24-1 and TRBJ1-4; D not resolved. The CDR3 is 12 amino acids. V was trimmed by 4 bases and J by 8 bases, leaving 7 bases between them. In germline, CDR1 is KGHDR, CDR2 SFDVKD. CDR3: CATSEIGEKLFF. DNA of the CDR3: TGTGCCACCAGTGAGATCGGCGAAAAACTGTTTTTT.

This clonotype came up a few times. The genes are TRBV5-1 and TRBJ2-3, with D perhaps TRBD1 (8 bases). This CDR3 is built from 16 residues. V lost 4 bases and J 0 bases, leaving 15 bases between the germline ends. CDR1 is SGHRS, CDR2 YFSETQ, per germline. The CDR3 loop reads CASSDGQGLSTDTQYF. As DNA, the CDR3 is TGCGCCAGCAGCGACGGACAGGGACTAAGCACAGATACGCAGTATTTT.

A few counts support this clonotype. V usage is TRBV5-5 and J usage is TRBJ2-7; 8 nucleotides align to TRBD2. J was trimmed by 3 bases and V by 4 bases; bases with no gene match: 6. This CDR3 is built from 14 residues. Germline lookup yields CDR1 SGHKS and CDR2 YYEKEE (reference sequence). The CDR3 nucleotides are TGTGCCAGCAGCCAGCCGGGACTAGACTACGAGCAGTACTTC. It codes for CASSQPGLDYEQYF. The variable domain in full, completed from reference TRBV5-5 and TRBJ2-7, reads DAGVTQSPTHLIKTRGQQVTLRCSPISGHKSVSWYQQVLGQGPQFIFQYYEKEERGRGNFPDRFSARQFPNYSSELNVNALLLGDSALYLCASSQPGLDYEQYFGPGTRLTVT.

This chain connects TRBV6-6 to TRBJ1-6; 7 positions agree with TRBD1. Per the germline V gene, CDR1 is MNHNY and CDR2 is SVGAGI (reference sequence). J was trimmed by 10 bases and V by 10 bases; bases with no gene match: 19. The CDR3 has 16 amino acids. This chain's CDR3 is CANNSPGEGADSPLHF. The CDR3 region has the DNA TGTGCCAACAACTCCCCAGGTGAGGGGGCTGACTCACCCCTCCACTTT.

This clonotype was counted ten times or more. Just one base apart from a much larger clone, this may be a read error. The chain uses TRBV7-9 and TRBJ2-2; D is possibly TRBD1 (5 bases). V was shortened by 2 bases and J by 7 bases, with 5 bases between the two germline ends. Looked up from germline, CDR1 is SEHNR and CDR2 is FQNEAQ (reference sequence). The CDR3 is 12 residues long. The CDR3 DNA is TGTGCCAGCAGCTTAAGGGGCGGGGAGCTGTTTTTT. It is translated as CASSLRGGELFF. Using reference TRBV7-9 and TRBJ2-2 for the parts outside the CDR3, the full variable domain is DTGVSQNPRHKITKRGQNVTFRCDPISEHNRLYWYRQTLGQGPEFLTYFQNEAQLEKSRLLSDRFSAERPKGSFSTLEIQRTEQGDSAMYLCASSLRGGELFFGEGSRLTVL.

The J gene is TRBJ2-5, the V gene TRBV20-1; perhaps TRBD2 as D (7 bases). V lost 1 base and J 1 base, leaving 10 bases between the germline ends. Germline loops: CDR1 DFQATT, CDR2 SNEGSKA (reference sequence). The CDR3 length is 14 residues. For the CDR3, the DNA is TGCAGTGCTAGAGTGGGGGGGCCCCAAGAGACCCAGTACTTC. Translating gives CSARVGGPQETQYF.

The chain employs TRBV5-8 and TRBJ2-3, with D possibly being TRBD1 or TRBD2 (5 bases each). Germline loops: CDR1 SGHTS, CDR2 YDEGEE. V was pared by 4 bases and J by 4 bases, with 28 bases between. The CDR3 is made up of 19 amino acids. In DNA form, the CDR3 reads TGTGCCAGCAGCAGCCGGGACGGGGTCTTTCGCCCGTATCCAGATACGCAGTATTTT. This codes for CASSSRDGVFRPYPDTQYF.

This chain uses TRBV14 with TRBJ2-6, with D unresolved. The CDR3 is 19 amino acids. Germline CDR1 and CDR2: SGHDN and FVKESK. V gave up 0 bases and J gave up 0 bases, with 15 bases separating them. The CDR3 coding sequence is TGTGCCAGCAGCCAAGATCGGCGAGCACCCCTCTCTGGGGCCAACGTCCTGACTTTC. Residues: CASSQDRRAPLSGANVLTF.